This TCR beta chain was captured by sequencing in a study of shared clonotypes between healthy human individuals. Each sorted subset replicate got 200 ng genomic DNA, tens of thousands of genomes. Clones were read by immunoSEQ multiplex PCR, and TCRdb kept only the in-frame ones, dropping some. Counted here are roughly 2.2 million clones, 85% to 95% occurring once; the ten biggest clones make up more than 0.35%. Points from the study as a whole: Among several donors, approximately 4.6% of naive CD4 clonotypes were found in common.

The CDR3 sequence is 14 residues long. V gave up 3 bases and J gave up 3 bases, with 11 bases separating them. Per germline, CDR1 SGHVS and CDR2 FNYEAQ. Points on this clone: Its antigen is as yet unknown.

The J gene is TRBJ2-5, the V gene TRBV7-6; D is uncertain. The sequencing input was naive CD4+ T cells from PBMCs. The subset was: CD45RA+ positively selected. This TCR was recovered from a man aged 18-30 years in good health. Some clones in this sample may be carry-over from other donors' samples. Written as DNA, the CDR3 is TGTGCCAGCAGCTTTCTATTGGGGAAAGAGACCCAGTACTTC. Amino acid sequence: CASSFLLGKETQYF. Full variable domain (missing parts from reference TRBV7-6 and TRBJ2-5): GAGVSQSPRYKVTKRGQDVALRCDPISGHVSLYWYRQALGQGPEFLTYFNYEAQQDKSGLPNDRFSAERPEGSISTLTIQRTEQRDSAMYRCASSFLLGKETQYFGPGTRLLVL.